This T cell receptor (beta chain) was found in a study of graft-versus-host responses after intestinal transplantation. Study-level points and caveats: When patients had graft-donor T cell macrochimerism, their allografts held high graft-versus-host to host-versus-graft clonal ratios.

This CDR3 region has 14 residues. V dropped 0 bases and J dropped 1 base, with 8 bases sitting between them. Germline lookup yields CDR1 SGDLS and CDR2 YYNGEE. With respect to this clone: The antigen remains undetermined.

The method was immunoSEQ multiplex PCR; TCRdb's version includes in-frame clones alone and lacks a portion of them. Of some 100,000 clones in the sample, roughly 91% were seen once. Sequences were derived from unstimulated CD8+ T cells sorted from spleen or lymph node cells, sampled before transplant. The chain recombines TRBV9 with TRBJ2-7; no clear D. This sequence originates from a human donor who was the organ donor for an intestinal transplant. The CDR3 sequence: CASSVDPGSYEQYF. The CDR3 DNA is TGTGCCAGCAGCGTAGACCCGGGTTCCTACGAGCAGTACTTC.